The next 3 T cell receptor beta chains were all read from a single sample in a study of OX40 agonist ivuxolimab in advanced cancers. Generated by immunoSEQ multiplex PCR, the TCRdb table keeps only in-frame clones and is missing some. The sample shows roughly 48,000 clones, about four fifths of them seen only once. Sequencing used CD4+ or CD8+ T cells sorted from blood, obtained in a trial of the OX40 agonist ivuxolimab. The receptors were gathered from an adult with an advanced solid tumor such as melanoma, head and neck, liver or kidney cancer.

The rearrangement uses TRBV10-1 and TRBJ2-3; 7 bases line up with TRBD2. Germline V gene sequence: CDR1 WNHNN, CDR2 SYGVQD (reference sequence). Losses at the gene ends were 9 bases for V and 3 bases for J; bases not matched to a gene: 6. The CDR3 totals 13 residues. CDR3 amino acids: CASQREPTDTQYF. Written as DNA, the CDR3 is TGCGCCAGTCAGCGGGAACCGACAGATACGCAGTATTTT.

This chain uses TRBV5-4 with TRBJ1-2; D might be TRBD1 (5 bases). Germline V gives CDR1 SGHNT, CDR2 YYREEE (reference sequence). The V end was cut by 2 bases, the J end by 5 bases, with 10 bases between. This CDR3 comprises 13 residues. CDR3 sequence (DNA): TGTGCCAGCAGCTTCGCGGGGGGTTATGGCTACACCTTC. It translates to CASSFAGGYGYTF.

This chain uses TRBV4-1 with TRBJ2-1, with TRBD1 matching 8 bases. Germline V CDR1 and CDR2: MGHRA, YSYEKL. J was trimmed by 4 bases and V by 0 bases; bases with no gene match: 8. The CDR3 runs 17 residues. CDR3 sequence reads: CASSQESWTGFYNEQFF. The CDR3 DNA reads as TGCGCCAGCAGCCAAGAGAGCTGGACAGGGTTTTACAATGAGCAGTTCTTC.